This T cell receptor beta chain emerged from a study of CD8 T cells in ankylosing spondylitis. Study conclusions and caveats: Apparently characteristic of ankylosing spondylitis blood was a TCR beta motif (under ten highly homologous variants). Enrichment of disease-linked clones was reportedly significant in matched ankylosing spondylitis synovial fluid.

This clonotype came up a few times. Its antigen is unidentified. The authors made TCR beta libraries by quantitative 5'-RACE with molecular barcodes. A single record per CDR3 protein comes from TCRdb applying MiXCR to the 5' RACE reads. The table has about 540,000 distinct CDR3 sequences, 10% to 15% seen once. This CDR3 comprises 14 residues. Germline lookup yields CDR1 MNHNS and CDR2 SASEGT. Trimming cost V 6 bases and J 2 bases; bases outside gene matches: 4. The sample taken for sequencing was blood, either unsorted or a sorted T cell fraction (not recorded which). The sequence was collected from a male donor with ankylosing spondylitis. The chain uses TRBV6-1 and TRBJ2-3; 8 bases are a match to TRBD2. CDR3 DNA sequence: TGTGCCAGCAGGGGACTAGTTGTCACAGATACGCAGTATTTT. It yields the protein CASRGLVVTDTQYF.